These 7 T cell receptor beta chains were sequenced from one sample in a study of a mutant IDH1 vaccine in newly diagnosed glioma. Time point noted: baseline, week 1 (first vaccination visit). Treatment described: pre-vaccination baseline after standard-of-care therapy. The protocol was immunoSEQ multiplex PCR, while the TCRdb copy is restricted to in-frame clones and leaves out a portion. Here the sample spans over 30,000 clones, over 60% being singletons. The sample consisted of peripheral blood mononuclear cells (PBMCs), taken from a glioma patient treated with radiotherapy, temozolomide or both. These receptors were collected from a middle-aged man with glioma. Some clones in this sample may be carry-over from other donors' samples.

V is TRBV7-2 and J is TRBJ2-7, with a possible D match to TRBD2 (5 bases). Trimming took 1 base from V and 2 from J, leaving 12 bases between them. Germline V lookup: CDR1 SGHTA, CDR2 FQGNSA. This CDR3 is 15 amino acids long. The CDR3 coding sequence is TGTGCCAGCAGCTTAGGGACTTTAGCCACCTACGAGCAGTACTTC. Amino acid sequence: CASSLGTLATYEQYF.

V and J are TRBV25-1 and TRBJ1-6, with a tentative D call TRBD1 (5 bases). The germline V gene encodes CDR1 MGHDK and CDR2 SYGVNS. V gave up 4 bases and J gave up 2 bases, with 12 bases separating them. CDR3 length: 16 amino acids. DNA of the CDR3: TGTGCCAGCAGTGGTGGGGGAGGCACCTATAATTCACCCCTCCACTTT. This sequence encodes CASSGGGGTYNSPLHF. The variable domain in full, with the rest retrieved from reference TRBV25-1 and TRBJ1-6, is EADIYQTPRYLVIGTGKKITLECSQTMGHDKMYWYQQDPGMELHLIHYSYGVNSTEKGDLSSESTVSRIRTEHFPLTLESARPSHTSQYLCASSGGGGTYNSPLHFGNGTRLTVT.

The chain combines TRBV5-4 with TRBJ2-5, with TRBD1 matching 7 bases. Germline lookup yields CDR1 SGHNT and CDR2 YYREEE (reference sequence). CDR3 size: 14 residues. V dropped 0 bases and J dropped 2; count of bases not matched to a gene: 1. CDR3: CASSLEQGQETQYF. CDR3 DNA: TGTGCCAGCAGCTTGGAACAGGGGCAAGAGACCCAGTACTTC.

This clone came up once. V usage is TRBV6-6 and J usage is TRBJ1-2, with TRBD1 matching over 7 bases. CDR3 length: 13 residues. Germline CDR1 and CDR2: MNHNY and SVGAGI (reference sequence). The V gene end was trimmed by 5 bases and the J gene end by 4 bases; junction bases not matched to a gene: 4. The CDR3 coding sequence is TGTGCCAGCAGTGCGACAGGGATCTATGGCTACACCTTC. Protein product: CASSATGIYGYTF.

This chain uses TRBV19 with TRBJ2-2; 8 nucleotides align to TRBD2. Per the germline V gene, CDR1 is LNHDA and CDR2 is SQIVND (reference sequence). The junction had 8 bases not matched to a gene; V was cut back by 3 bases and J by 2 bases. CDR3 length: 17 residues. The CDR3 loop is CASSIGRGGLNTGELFF. The CDR3 DNA is TGTGCCAGTAGTATCGGGAGGGGGGGCCTAAACACCGGGGAGCTGTTTTTT.

The genes are TRBV14 and TRBJ2-7; 9 nucleotides align to TRBD1. The CDR3 totals 16 residues. From germline, CDR1 is SGHDN and CDR2 FVKESK. Unmatched junction bases numbered 10, after V lost 4 bases and J lost 3 bases. The CDR3 coding sequence is TGTGCCAGCAGCCGCCCTCCCGGGACAGGGTACTACGAGCAGTACTTC. Amino acids: CASSRPPGTGYYEQYF.

The chain links TRBV4-1 to TRBJ1-2; 12 positions agree with TRBD1. There are 14 residues in the CDR3. V lost 3 bases and J lost 7; bases outside the gene matches: 3. Looked up from germline, CDR1 is MGHRA and CDR2 is YSYEKL. CDR3 region: CASSQGQGAGGYTF. In DNA, the CDR3 is TGCGCCAGCAGCCAGGGACAGGGGGCGGGTGGCTACACCTTC.